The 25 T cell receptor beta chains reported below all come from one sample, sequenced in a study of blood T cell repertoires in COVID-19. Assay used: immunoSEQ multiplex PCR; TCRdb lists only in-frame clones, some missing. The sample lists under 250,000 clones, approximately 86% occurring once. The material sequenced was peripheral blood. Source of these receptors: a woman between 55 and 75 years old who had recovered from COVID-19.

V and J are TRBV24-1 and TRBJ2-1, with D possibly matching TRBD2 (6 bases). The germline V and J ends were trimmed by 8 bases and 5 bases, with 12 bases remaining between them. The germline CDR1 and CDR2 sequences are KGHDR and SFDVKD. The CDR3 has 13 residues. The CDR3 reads CATIGTGNNEQFF. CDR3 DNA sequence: TGTGCCACCATCGGGACTGGGAACAATGAGCAGTTCTTC.

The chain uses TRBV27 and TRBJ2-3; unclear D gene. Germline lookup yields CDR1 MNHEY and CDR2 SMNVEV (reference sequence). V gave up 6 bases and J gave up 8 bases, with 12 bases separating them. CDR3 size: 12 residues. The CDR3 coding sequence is TGTGCCAGCAGACTGCTCGGCGGTACGCAGTATTTT. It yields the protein CASRLLGGTQYF.

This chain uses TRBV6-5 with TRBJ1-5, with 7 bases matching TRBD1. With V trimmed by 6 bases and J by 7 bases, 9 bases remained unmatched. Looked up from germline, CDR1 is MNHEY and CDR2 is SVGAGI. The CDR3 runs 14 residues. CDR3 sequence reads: CASSFSTGRQPQHF. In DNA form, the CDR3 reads TGTGCCAGCAGCTTCTCGACAGGGAGGCAGCCCCAGCATTTT.

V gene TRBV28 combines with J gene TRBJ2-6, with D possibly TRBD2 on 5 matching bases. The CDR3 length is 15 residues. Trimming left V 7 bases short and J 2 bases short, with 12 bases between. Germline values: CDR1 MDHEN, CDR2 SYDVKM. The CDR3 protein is CASNLGAAGANVLTF. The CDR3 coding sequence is TGTGCCAGCAACCTCGGAGCGGCTGGGGCCAACGTCCTGACTTTC.

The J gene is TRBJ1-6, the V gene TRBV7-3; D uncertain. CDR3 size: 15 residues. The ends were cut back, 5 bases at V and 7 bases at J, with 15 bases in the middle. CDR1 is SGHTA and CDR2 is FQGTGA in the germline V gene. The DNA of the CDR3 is TGTGCCAGCAGCCCTTCAGCGGGTACCAATTCACCCCTCCACTTT. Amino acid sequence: CASSPSAGTNSPLHF.

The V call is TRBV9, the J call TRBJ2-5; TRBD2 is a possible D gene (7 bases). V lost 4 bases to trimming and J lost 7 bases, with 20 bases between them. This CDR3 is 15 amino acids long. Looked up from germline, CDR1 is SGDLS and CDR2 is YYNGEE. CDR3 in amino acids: CASSPVVGGLGTQYF. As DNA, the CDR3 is TGTGCCAGCAGCCCAGTGGTCGGGGGGCTGGGGACCCAGTACTTC.

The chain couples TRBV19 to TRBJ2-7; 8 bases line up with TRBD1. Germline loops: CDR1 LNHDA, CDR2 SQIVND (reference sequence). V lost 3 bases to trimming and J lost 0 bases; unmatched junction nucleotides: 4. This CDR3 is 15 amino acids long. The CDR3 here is CASSMGQVDSYEQYF. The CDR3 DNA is TGTGCCAGTAGTATGGGACAGGTCGACTCCTACGAGCAGTACTTC.

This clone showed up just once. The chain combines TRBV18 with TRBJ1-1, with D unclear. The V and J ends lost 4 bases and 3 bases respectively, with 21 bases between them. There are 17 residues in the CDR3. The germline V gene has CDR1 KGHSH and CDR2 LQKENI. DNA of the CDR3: TGTGCCAGCTCACGCCTGCCCCCCATCACCCCGGACACTGAAGCTTTCTTT. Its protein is CASSRLPPITPDTEAFF.

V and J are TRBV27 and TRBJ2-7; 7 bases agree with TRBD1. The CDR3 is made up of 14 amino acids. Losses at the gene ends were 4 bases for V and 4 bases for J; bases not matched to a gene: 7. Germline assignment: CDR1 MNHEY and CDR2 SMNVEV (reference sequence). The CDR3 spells CASSSTAGGYEQYF. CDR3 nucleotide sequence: TGTGCCAGCAGTTCAACTGCAGGGGGTTACGAGCAGTACTTC.

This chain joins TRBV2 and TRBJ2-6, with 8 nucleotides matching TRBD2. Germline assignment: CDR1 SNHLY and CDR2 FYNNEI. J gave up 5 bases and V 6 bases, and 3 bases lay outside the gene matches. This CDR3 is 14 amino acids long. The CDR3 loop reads CASSGGEWANVLTF. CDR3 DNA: TGTGCCAGCAGCGGGGGGGAGTGGGCCAACGTCCTGACTTTC.

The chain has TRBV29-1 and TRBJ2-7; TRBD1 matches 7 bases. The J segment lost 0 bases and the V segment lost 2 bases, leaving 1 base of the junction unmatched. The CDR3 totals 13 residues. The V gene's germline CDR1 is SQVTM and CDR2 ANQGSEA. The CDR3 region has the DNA TGCAGCGTTGAAAGGACAGGCTCCTACGAGCAGTACTTC. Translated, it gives CSVERTGSYEQYF.

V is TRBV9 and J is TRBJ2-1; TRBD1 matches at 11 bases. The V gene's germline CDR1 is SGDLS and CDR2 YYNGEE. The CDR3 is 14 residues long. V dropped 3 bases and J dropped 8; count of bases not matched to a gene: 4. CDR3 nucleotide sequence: TGTGCCAGCAGCGACCCGGGACAGGGGGATGAGCAGTTCTTC. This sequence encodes CASSDPGQGDEQFF.

CDR3 amino acids: CASSLTSGETGELFF. The CDR3 region has the DNA TGCGCCAGCAGCCTTACTAGCGGGGAGACCGGGGAGCTGTTTTTT. The chain joins TRBV5-1 to TRBJ2-2; 10 bases agree with TRBD2. Germline V gene data show CDR1 as SGHRS and CDR2 as YFSETQ. V was pared by 4 bases and J by 5 bases, with 5 bases of the junction left unmatched. This CDR3 spans 15 amino acids.

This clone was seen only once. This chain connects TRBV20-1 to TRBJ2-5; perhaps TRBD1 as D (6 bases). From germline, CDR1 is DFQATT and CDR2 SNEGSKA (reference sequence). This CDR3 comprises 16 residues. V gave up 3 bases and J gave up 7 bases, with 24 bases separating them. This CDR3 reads CSASRGPRGPSGTQYF. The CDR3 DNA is TGCAGTGCTAGTCGAGGGCCCAGGGGTCCCTCCGGGACCCAGTACTTC.

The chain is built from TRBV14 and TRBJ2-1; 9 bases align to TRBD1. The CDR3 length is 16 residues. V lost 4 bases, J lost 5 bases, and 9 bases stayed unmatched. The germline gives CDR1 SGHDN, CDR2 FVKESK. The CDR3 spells CASSLSDRGIDNEQFF. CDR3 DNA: TGTGCCAGCAGCCTATCGGACAGGGGAATAGACAATGAGCAGTTCTTC.

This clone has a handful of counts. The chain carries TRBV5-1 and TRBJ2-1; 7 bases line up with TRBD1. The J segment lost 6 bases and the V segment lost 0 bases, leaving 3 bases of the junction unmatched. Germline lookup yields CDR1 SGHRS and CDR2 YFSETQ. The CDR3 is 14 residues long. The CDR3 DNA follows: TGCGCCAGCAGCTTGGGGTCAGGGGGCAATGAGCAGTTCTTC. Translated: CASSLGSGGNEQFF.

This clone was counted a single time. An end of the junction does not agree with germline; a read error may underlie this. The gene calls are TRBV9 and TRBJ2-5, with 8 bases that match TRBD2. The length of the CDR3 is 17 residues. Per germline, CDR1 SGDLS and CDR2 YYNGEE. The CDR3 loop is CASSPRVFAGGQKTQYF. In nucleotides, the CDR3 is TGTGCCAGCAGCCCCCGGGTTTTTGCGGGGGGCCAAAAGACCCAGTACTTC. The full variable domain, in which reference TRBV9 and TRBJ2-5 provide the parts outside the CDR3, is DSGVTQTPKHLITATGQRVTLRCSPRSGDLSVYWYQQSLDQGLQFLIQYYNGEERAKGNILERFSAQQFPDLHSELNLSSLELGDSALYFCASSPRVFAGGQKTQYFGPGTRLLVL.

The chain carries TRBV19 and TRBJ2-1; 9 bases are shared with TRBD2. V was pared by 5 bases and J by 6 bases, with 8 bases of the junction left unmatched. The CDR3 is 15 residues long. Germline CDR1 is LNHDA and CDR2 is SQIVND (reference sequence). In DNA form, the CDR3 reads TGTGCCAGTAGTGAGGGCGGGGGGGCCCTCAATGAGCAGTTCTTC. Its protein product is CASSEGGGALNEQFF.

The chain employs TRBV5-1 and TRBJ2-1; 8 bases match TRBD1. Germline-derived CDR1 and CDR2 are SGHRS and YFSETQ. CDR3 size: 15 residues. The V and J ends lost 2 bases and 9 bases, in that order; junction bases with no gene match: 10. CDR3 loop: CASSLGQGALGEQFF. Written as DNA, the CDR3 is TGCGCCAGCAGCTTAGGCCAGGGGGCGCTCGGTGAGCAGTTCTTC.

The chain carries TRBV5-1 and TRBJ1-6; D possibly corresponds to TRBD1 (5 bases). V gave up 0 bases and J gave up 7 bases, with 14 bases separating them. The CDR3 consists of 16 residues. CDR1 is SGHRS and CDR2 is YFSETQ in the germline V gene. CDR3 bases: TGCGCCAGCAGCTTGGAGGTCGCAGGGCAGAATTCACCCCTCCACTTT. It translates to CASSLEVAGQNSPLHF. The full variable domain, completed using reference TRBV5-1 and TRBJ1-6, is KAGVTQTPRYLIKTRGQQVTLSCSPISGHRSVSWYQQTPGQGLQFLFEYFSETQRNKGNFPGRFSGRQFSNSRSEMNVSTLELGDSALYLCASSLEVAGQNSPLHFGNGTRLTVT.

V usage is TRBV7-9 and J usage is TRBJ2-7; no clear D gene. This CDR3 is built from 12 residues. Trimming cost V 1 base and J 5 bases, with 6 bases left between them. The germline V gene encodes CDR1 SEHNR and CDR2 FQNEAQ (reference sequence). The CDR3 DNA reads TGTGCCAGCAGCTTAGGTCGCGACGAGCAGTACTTC. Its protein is CASSLGRDEQYF.

The CDR3 DNA is TGTGCCAGCAGCTTAGATCCGGGGATCGGAGAGCAGTACTTC. The encoded protein is CASSLDPGIGEQYF. The chain recombines TRBV13 with TRBJ2-7; a possible D gene is TRBD2 (5 bases). V shed 1 base and J shed 7 bases, with 14 bases lying between them. The CDR3 runs 14 residues. Germline values: CDR1 PRHDT, CDR2 FYEKMQ (reference sequence).

The CDR3 nucleotides read TGTGCCAGCAGCTTAGGACAGGGGCTGGGGAATCAGCCCCAGCATTTT. Its translation is CASSLGQGLGNQPQHF. The rearrangement joins TRBV7-9 to TRBJ1-5, with 8 nucleotides matching TRBD1. Germline V gene data show CDR1 as SEHNR and CDR2 as FQNEAQ (reference sequence). J lost 4 bases, V lost 1 base, and 6 bases had no gene match. The length of the CDR3 is 16 residues. Using reference TRBV7-9 and TRBJ1-5 for the parts outside the CDR3, the full variable domain is DTGVSQNPRHKITKRGQNVTFRCDPISEHNRLYWYRQTLGQGPEFLTYFQNEAQLEKSRLLSDRFSAERPKGSFSTLEIQRTEQGDSAMYLCASSLGQGLGNQPQHFGDGTRLSIL.

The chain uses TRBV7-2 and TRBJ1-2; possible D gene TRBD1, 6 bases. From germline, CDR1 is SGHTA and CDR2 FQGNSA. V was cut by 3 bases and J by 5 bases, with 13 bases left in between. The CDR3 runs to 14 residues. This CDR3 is CASSFRDNPYGYTF. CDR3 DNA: TGTGCCAGCAGCTTCCGGGACAACCCTTATGGCTACACCTTC.

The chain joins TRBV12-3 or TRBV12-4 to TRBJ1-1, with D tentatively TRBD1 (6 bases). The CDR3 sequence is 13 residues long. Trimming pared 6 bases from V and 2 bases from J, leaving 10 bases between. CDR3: CASRQGANTEAFF. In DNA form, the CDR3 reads TGTGCCAGCAGACAGGGCGCAAACACTGAAGCTTTCTTT.